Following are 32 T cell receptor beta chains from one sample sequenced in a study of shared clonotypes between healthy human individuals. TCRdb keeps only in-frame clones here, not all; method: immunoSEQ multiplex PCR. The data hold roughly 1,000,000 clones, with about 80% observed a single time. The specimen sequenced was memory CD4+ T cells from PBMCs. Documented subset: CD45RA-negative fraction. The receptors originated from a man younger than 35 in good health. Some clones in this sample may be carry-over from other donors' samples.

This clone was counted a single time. The CDR3 DNA reads as TGCGCCAGCAGCCAAGCCAGGACAGGGGCAGATACGCAGTATTTT. Its translation: CASSQARTGADTQYF. The J gene is TRBJ2-3, the V gene TRBV4-1; 9 nucleotides line up with TRBD1. The germline V gene has CDR1 MGHRA and CDR2 YSYEKL. The CDR3 is made up of 15 amino acids. J lost 4 bases, V lost 1 base, and 3 bases had no gene match.

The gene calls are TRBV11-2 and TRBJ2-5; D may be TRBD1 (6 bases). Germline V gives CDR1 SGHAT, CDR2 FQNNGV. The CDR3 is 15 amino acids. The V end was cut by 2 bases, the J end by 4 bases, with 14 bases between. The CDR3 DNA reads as TGTGCCAGCAGCTTATATTCTGGACAGACAGAGACCCAGTACTTC. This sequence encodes CASSLYSGQTETQYF.

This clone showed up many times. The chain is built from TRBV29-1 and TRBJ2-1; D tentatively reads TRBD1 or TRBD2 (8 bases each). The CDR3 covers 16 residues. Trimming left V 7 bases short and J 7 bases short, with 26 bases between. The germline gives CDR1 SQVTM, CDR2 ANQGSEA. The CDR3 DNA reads TGCAGCGCCCTAAACAGGGGGAGCGGGAGCCAAAATGAGCAGTTCTTC. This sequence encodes CSALNRGSGSQNEQFF.

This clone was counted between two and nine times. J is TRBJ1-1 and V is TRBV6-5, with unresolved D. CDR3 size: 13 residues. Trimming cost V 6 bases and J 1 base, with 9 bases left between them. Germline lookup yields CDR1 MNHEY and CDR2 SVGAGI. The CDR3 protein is CASRQWGNTEAFF. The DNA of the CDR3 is TGTGCCAGCAGGCAGTGGGGGAACACTGAAGCTTTCTTT.

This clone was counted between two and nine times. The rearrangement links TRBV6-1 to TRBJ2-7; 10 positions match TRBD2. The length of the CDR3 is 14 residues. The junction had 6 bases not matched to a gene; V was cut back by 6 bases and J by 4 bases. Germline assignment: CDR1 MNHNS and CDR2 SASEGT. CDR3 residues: CASREGLALYEQYF. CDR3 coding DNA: TGTGCCAGCAGGGAGGGACTAGCGCTATACGAGCAGTACTTC.

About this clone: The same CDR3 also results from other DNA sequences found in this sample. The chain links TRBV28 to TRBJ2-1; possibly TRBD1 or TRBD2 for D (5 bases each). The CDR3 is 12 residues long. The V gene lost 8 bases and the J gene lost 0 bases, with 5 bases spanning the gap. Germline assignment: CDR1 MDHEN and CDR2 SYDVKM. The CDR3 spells CASGGSYNEQFF. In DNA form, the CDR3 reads TGTGCCAGCGGGGGCTCCTACAATGAGCAGTTCTTC.

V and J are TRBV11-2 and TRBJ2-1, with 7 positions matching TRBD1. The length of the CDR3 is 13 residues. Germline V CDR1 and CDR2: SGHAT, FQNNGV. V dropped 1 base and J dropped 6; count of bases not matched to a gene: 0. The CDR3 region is CASSLGQGNEQFF. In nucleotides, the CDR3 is TGTGCCAGCAGCTTAGGACAGGGCAATGAGCAGTTCTTC.

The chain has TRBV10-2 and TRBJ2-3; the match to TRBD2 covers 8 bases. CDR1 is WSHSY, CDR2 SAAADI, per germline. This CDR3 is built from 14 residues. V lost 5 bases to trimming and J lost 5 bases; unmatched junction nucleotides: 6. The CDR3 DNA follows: TGCGCCAGCAGTCCCGGCGGGGGGTTAGATACGCAGTATTTT. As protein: CASSPGGGLDTQYF.

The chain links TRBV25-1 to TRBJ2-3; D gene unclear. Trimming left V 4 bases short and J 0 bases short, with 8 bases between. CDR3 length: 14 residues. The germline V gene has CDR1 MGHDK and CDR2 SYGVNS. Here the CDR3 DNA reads TGTGCCAGCAGTGGTTTTAATAGCACAGATACGCAGTATTTT. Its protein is CASSGFNSTDTQYF.

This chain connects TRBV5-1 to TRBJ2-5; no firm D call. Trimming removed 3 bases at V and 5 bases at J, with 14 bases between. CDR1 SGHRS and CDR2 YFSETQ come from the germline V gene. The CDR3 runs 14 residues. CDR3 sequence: CASSSYTDSETQYF. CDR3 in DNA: TGCGCCAGCAGCTCATATACGGATAGTGAGACCCAGTACTTC.

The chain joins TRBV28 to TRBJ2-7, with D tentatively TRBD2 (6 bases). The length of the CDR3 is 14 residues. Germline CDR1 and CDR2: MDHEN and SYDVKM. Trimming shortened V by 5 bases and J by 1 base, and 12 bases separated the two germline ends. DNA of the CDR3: TGTGCCAGCAGTACATCTAGCGATTCCTACGAGCAGTACTTC. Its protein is CASSTSSDSYEQYF.

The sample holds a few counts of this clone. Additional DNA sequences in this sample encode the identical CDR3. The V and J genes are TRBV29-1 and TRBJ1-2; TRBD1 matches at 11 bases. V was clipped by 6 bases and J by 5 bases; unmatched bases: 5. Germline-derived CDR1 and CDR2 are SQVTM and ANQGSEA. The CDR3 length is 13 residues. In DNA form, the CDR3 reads TGCAGCGTCGCGGGACAGGGGGTATATGGCTACACCTTC. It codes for CSVAGQGVYGYTF.

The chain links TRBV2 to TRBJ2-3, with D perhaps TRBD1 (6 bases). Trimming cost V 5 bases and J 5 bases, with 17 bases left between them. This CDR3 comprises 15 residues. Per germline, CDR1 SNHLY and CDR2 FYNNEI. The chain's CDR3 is CASSFRDTGLDTQYF. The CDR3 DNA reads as TGTGCCAGCAGTTTCCGGGACACGGGTTTAGATACGCAGTATTTT.

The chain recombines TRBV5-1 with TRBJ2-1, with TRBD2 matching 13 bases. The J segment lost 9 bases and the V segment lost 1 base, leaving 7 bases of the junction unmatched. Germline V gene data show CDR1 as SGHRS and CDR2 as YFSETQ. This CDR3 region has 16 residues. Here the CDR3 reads CASSLSPGLAGTEQFF. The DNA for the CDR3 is TGCGCCAGCAGCTTGAGCCCGGGACTAGCGGGAACTGAGCAGTTCTTC. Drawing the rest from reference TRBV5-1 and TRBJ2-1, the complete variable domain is KAGVTQTPRYLIKTRGQQVTLSCSPISGHRSVSWYQQTPGQGLQFLFEYFSETQRNKGNFPGRFSGRQFSNSRSEMNVSTLELGDSALYLCASSLSPGLAGTEQFFGPGTRLTVL.

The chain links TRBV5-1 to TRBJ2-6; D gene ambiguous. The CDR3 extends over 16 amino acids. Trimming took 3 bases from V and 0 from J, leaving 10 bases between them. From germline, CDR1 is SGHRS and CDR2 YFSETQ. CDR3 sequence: CASSYGRASGANVLTF. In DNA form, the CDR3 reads TGCGCCAGCAGCTACGGAAGGGCCTCTGGGGCCAACGTCCTGACTTTC.

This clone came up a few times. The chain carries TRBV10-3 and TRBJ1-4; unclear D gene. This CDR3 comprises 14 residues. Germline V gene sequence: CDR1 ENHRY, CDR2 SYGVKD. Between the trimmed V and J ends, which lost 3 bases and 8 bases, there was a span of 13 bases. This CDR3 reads CAISDRDTGEKLFF. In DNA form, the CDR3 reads TGTGCCATCAGTGATAGGGATACCGGAGAAAAACTGTTTTTT.

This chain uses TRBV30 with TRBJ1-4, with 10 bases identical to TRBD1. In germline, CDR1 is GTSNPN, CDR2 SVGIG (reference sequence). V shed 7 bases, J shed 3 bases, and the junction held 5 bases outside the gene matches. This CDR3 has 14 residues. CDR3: CASDRGRSNEKLFF. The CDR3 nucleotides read TGTGCCTCCGACAGGGGGCGTTCTAATGAAAAACTGTTTTTT.

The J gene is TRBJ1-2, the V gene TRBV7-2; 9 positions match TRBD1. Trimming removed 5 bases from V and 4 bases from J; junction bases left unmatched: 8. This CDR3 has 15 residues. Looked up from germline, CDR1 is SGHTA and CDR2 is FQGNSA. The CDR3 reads CASSLLTGGVYGYTF. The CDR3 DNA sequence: TGTGCCAGCAGCCTTCTAACAGGGGGCGTCTATGGCTACACCTTC.

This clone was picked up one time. The CDR3 nucleotides read TGTGCCAGCAGCGTAGTGGGAACAGGGGGCGGTGGCTACACCTTC. Translated: CASSVVGTGGGGYTF. The chain joins TRBV9 to TRBJ1-2; 9 bases map to TRBD1. The germline V gene has CDR1 SGDLS and CDR2 YYNGEE. The CDR3 runs to 15 residues. Trimming removed 0 bases from V and 7 bases from J; junction bases left unmatched: 7. Supplemented by reference TRBV9 and TRBJ1-2, the full variable domain reads DSGVTQTPKHLITATGQRVTLRCSPRSGDLSVYWYQQSLDQGLQFLIQYYNGEERAKGNILERFSAQQFPDLHSELNLSSLELGDSALYFCASSVVGTGGGGYTFGSGTRLTVV.

This CDR3 reads CASSDRVVREQYF. CDR3 bases: TGTGCCAGCAGTGACAGGGTCGTGCGCGAGCAGTACTTC. J is TRBJ2-7 and V is TRBV27; 7 nucleotides match TRBD1. Per germline, CDR1 MNHEY and CDR2 SMNVEV (reference sequence). J was trimmed by 6 bases and V by 5 bases; bases with no gene match: 7. The CDR3 contains 13 residues.

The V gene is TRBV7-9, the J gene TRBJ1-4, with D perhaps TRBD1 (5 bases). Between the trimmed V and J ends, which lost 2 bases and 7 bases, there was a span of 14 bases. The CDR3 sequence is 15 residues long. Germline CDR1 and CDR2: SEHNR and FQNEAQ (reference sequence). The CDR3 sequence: CASSLIGERSEKLFF. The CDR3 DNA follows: TGTGCCAGCAGCTTAATAGGGGAAAGAAGTGAAAAACTGTTTTTT.

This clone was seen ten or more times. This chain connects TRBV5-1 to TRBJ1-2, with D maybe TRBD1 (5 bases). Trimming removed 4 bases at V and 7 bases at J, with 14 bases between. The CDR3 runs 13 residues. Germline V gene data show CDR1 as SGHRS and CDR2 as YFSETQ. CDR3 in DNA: TGCGCCAGCAGCCCCCGACAGCCCTTTGGCTACACCTTC. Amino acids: CASSPRQPFGYTF.

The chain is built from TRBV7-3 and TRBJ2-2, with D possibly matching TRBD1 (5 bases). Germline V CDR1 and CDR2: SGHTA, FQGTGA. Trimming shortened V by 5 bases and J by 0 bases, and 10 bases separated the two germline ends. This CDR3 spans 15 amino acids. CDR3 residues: CASSQTVANTGELFF. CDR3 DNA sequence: TGTGCCAGCAGCCAGACAGTCGCGAACACCGGGGAGCTGTTTTTT.

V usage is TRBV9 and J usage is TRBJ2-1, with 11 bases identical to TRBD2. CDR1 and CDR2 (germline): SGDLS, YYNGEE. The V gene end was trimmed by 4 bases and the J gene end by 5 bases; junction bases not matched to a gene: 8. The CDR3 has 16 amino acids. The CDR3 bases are TGTGCCAGCAGCCTTACCGGACTAGCGGGCAACAATGAGCAGTTCTTC. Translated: CASSLTGLAGNNEQFF.

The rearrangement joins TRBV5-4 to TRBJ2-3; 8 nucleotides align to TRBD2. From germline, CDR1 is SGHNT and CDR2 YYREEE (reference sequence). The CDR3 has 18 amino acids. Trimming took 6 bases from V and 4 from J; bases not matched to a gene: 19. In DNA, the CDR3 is TGTGCCAGCATACAGAGCCCGGGACTAGGGCGTGCGGCAGATACGCAGTATTTT. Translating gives CASIQSPGLGRAADTQYF. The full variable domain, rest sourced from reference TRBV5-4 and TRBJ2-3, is ETGVTQSPTHLIKTRGQQVTLRCSSQSGHNTVSWYQQALGQGPQFIFQYYREEENGRGNFPPRFSGLQFPNYSSELNVNALELDDSALYLCASIQSPGLGRAADTQYFGPGTRLTVL.

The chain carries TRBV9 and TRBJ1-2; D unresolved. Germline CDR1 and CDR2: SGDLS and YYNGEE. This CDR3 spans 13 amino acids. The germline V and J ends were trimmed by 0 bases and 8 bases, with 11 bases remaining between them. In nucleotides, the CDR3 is TGTGCCAGCAGCGTAGTGGCAGGTTACGGCTACACCTTC. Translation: CASSVVAGYGYTF.

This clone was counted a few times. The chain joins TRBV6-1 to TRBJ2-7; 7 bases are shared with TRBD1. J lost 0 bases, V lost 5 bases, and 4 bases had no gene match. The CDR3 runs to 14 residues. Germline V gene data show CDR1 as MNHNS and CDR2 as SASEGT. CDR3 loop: CASSTDRFSYEQYF. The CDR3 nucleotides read TGTGCCAGCAGTACGGACAGGTTCTCCTACGAGCAGTACTTC.

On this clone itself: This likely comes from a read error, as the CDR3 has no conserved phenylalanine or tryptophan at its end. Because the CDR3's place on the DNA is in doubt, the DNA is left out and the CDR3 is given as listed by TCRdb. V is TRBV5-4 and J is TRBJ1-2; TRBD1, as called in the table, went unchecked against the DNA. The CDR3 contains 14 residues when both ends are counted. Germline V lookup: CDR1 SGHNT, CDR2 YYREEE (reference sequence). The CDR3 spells CASLMYVPGKTYGY.

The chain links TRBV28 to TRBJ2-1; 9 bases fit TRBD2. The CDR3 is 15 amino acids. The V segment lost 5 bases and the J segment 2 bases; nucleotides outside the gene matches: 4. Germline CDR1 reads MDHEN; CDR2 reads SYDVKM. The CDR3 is CASSRAGGAYNEQFF. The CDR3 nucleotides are TGTGCCAGCAGTCGTGCGGGGGGGGCCTACAATGAGCAGTTCTTC.

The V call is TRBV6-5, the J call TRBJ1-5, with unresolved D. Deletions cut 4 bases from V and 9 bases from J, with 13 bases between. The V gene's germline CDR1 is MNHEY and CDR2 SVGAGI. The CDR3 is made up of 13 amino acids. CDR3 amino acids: CASSSGPSGPQHF. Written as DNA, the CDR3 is TGTGCCAGCAGTTCCGGTCCCTCGGGGCCCCAGCATTTT.

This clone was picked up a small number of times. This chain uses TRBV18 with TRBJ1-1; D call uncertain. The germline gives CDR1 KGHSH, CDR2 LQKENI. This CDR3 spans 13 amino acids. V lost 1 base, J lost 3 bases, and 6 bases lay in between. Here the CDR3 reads CASSPQKYTEAFF. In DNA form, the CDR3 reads TGTGCCAGCTCACCACAGAAATACACTGAAGCTTTCTTT.

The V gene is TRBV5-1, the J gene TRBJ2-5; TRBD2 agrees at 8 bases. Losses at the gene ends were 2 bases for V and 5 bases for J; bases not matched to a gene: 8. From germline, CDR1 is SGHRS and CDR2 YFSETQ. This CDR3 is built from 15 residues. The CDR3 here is CASSFLAGGGETQYF. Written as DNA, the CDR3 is TGCGCCAGCAGCTTTCTCGCGGGAGGCGGTGAGACCCAGTACTTC.